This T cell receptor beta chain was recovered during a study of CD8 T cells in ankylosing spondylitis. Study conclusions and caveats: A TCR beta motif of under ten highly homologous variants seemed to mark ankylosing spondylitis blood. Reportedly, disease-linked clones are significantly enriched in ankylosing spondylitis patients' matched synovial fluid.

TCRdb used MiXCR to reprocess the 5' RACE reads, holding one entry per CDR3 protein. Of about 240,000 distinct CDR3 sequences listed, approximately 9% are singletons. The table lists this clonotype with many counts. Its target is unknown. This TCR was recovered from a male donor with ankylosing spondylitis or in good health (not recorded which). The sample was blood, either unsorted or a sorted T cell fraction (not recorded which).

The CDR3 loop reads CASTAGGHPGKPQHF. CDR3 bases: TGTGCCAGCACCGCGGGGGGCCACCCGGGAAAGCCCCAGCATTTT. V usage is TRBV12-3 or TRBV12-4 and J usage is TRBJ1-5, with D possibly TRBD1 on 6 matching bases. The CDR3 spans 15 residues. V dropped 7 bases and J dropped 8 bases, with 21 bases sitting between them.